These T cell receptor beta chains were read from a single sample in a study of T-cell reconstitution after alpha-beta-depleted transplantation in children. One entry per CDR3 protein results from TCRdb running MiXCR on the PCR reads. The table lists roughly 300,000 distinct CDR3 sequences, 9% to 12% of them singletons. The source material was PBMCs from the stem cell graft donor, sampled from the stem cell graft. The receptors originated from a human donor who donated a stem cell graft to a child with acute lymphoblastic leukemia. Both conserved end residues are part of each CDR3. D genes are given only for firm matches. Expanded clones are given a class, and other clones once, few, many or no size at all.

v_call: TRBV25-1
clone_size: NA
j_call: TRBJ2-2
d_call: TRBD1
cdr3_nt: TGTGCCAGCAGTGTAAGCCGGGACAGGGCGATCGGGGAGCTGTTTTTT
cdr3_aa: CASSVSRDRAIGELFF

v_call: TRBV7-9
clone_size: few
j_call: TRBJ2-7
d_call: NA
cdr3_nt: TGTGCCAGCAGCCCCTCGGCTTCTGGCTACGAGCAGTACTTC
cdr3_aa: CASSPSASGYEQYF

v_call: TRBV20-1
clone_size: many
j_call: TRBJ2-3
d_call: TRBD2
cdr3_nt: TGCAGTGCAATACTAGCGGGAGTCACAGATACGCAGTATTTT
cdr3_aa: CSAILAGVTDTQYF

v_call: TRBV7-2
clone_size: many
j_call: TRBJ2-1
d_call: NA
cdr3_nt: TGTGCCAGCAGCTTAGTCGGGTCTAGCACTGAGCAGTTCTTC
cdr3_aa: CASSLVGSSTEQFF

v_call: TRBV12-3/TRBV12-4
clone_size: NA
j_call: TRBJ2-7
d_call: TRBD1
cdr3_nt: TGTGCCAGCAGTTTCGGGTCGACAGGGAAACGCTACGAGCAGTACTTC
cdr3_aa: CASSFGSTGKRYEQYF

v_call: TRBV27
clone_size: few
j_call: TRBJ2-4
d_call: NA
cdr3_nt: TGTGCCAGCAGCTGGGAGGGGGGGAACATTCAGTACTTC
cdr3_aa: CASSWEGGNIQYF

v_call: TRBV11-2
clone_size: NA
j_call: TRBJ1-3
d_call: NA
cdr3_nt: TGTGCCAGCAGCTCACCCAGCGGCGGGCCCATTGGAAACACCATATATTTT
cdr3_aa: CASSSPSGGPIGNTIYF

v_call: TRBV5-1
clone_size: few
j_call: TRBJ2-1
d_call: TRBD2
cdr3_nt: TGCGCCAGCAGGAAGACCGGGACTAGCCAGAATGAGCAGTTCTTC
cdr3_aa: CASRKTGTSQNEQFF

v_call: TRBV20-1
clone_size: few
j_call: TRBJ2-5
d_call: TRBD1
cdr3_nt: TGCAGTGCCGGACAGGGGGTTATGGAAGAGACCCAGTACTTC
cdr3_aa: CSAGQGVMEETQYF

v_call: TRBV20-1
clone_size: NA
j_call: TRBJ2-7
d_call: TRBD2
cdr3_nt: TGCAGTGCTAGGAGGGCTTCAGGGACTAGCTCCTACGAGCAGTACTTC
cdr3_aa: CSARRASGTSSYEQYF